Listed below are T cell receptor beta chains from one sample, sequenced in a study of cytomegalovirus exposure and HLA in healthy donors. TCRdb's copy holds only in-frame clones and misses some; the assay was immunoSEQ multiplex PCR. The sample records 100,000 to 150,000 clones, more than 65% being singletons. Sequenced material: PBMCs. These receptors were obtained from a man aged 45-65 years in good health and CMV-seronegative. The CDR3 runs from the conserved cysteine through the conserved F or W. Each record gives: CDR3 length, V gene, J gene, clone size, CDR3 protein. Some rows mark clone size as missing; the rest say once, few, many or name a class of expanded clone.

CDR3 length: 17
V gene: TRBV19
J gene: TRBJ1-5
clone size: -
CDR3 protein: CASSSTPGQAVDQPQHF

CDR3 length: 16
V gene: TRBV9
J gene: TRBJ1-6
clone size: -
CDR3 protein: CASSGMDRGIGSPLHF

CDR3 length: 16
V gene: TRBV5-1
J gene: TRBJ2-1
clone size: once
CDR3 protein: CASSLGGGSSYNEQFF

CDR3 length: 14
V gene: TRBV9
J gene: TRBJ2-5
clone size: -
CDR3 protein: CASSPGQAQETQYF

CDR3 length: 14
V gene: TRBV5-5
J gene: TRBJ2-7
clone size: -
CDR3 protein: CASGRQGQYYEQYF

CDR3 length: 18
V gene: TRBV5-1
J gene: TRBJ1-6
clone size: -
CDR3 protein: CASSSGPGKGLIDSPLHF

CDR3 length: 15
V gene: TRBV30
J gene: TRBJ1-1
clone size: -
CDR3 protein: CAWSWAGGQFTEAFF

CDR3 length: 18
V gene: TRBV7-3
J gene: TRBJ2-1
clone size: -
CDR3 protein: CASSVGSSGGPLRDEQFF

CDR3 length: 15
V gene: TRBV2
J gene: TRBJ1-3
clone size: -
CDR3 protein: CASRVMGGSGNTIYF

CDR3 length: 14
V gene: TRBV30
J gene: TRBJ1-1
clone size: -
CDR3 protein: CACDRPPNLAEAFF

CDR3 length: 16
V gene: TRBV5-1
J gene: TRBJ2-5
clone size: -
CDR3 protein: CASSPRSVAVQETQYF

CDR3 length: 14
V gene: TRBV13
J gene: TRBJ2-5
clone size: -
CDR3 protein: CASSFPGLKETQYF

CDR3 length: 15
V gene: TRBV18
J gene: TRBJ1-1
clone size: -
CDR3 protein: CASSPSQGVPTEAFF

CDR3 length: 16
V gene: TRBV5-1
J gene: TRBJ1-1
clone size: -
CDR3 protein: CASSGTGGPVDTEAFF

CDR3 length: 16
V gene: TRBV27
J gene: TRBJ2-7
clone size: -
CDR3 protein: CASSPKEGYQVYEQYF

CDR3 length: 16
V gene: TRBV10-1
J gene: TRBJ2-2
clone size: -
CDR3 protein: CASSKGGASNTGELFF

CDR3 length: 15
V gene: TRBV6-4
J gene: TRBJ2-1
clone size: -
CDR3 protein: CASRQNRAGGNEQFF

CDR3 length: 12
V gene: TRBV7-9
J gene: TRBJ2-3
clone size: -
CDR3 protein: CASSSVGDTQYF

CDR3 length: 17
V gene: TRBV6-1
J gene: TRBJ2-3
clone size: -
CDR3 protein: CASSDPVTGASTDTQYF

CDR3 length: 13
V gene: TRBV7-6
J gene: TRBJ2-7
clone size: -
CDR3 protein: CASSPFASDEQYF

CDR3 length: 14
V gene: TRBV6-1
J gene: TRBJ1-6
clone size: -
CDR3 protein: CASSEQGLYSPLHF

CDR3 length: 14
V gene: TRBV5-8
J gene: TRBJ2-5
clone size: once
CDR3 protein: CASSLGQGMETQYF

CDR3 length: 12
V gene: TRBV28
J gene: TRBJ2-5
clone size: -
CDR3 protein: CASSLPLETQYF

CDR3 length: 15
V gene: TRBV6-5
J gene: TRBJ1-4
clone size: once
CDR3 protein: CASSYLGSAAEKLFF

CDR3 length: 16
V gene: TRBV21-1
J gene: TRBJ1-6
clone size: -
CDR3 protein: CASSARRDRANSPLHF

CDR3 length: 15
V gene: TRBV13
J gene: TRBJ1-1
clone size: few
CDR3 protein: CASSLGDRVTRGAFF

CDR3 length: 15
V gene: TRBV29-1
J gene: TRBJ2-1
clone size: -
CDR3 protein: CSVEDTGGPVNEQFF

CDR3 length: 16
V gene: TRBV6-5
J gene: TRBJ2-7
clone size: -
CDR3 protein: CASSYSRQTSSYEQYF

CDR3 length: 15
V gene: TRBV18
J gene: TRBJ1-3
clone size: -
CDR3 protein: CASSPGASSGNTIYF

CDR3 length: 15
V gene: TRBV4-2
J gene: TRBJ2-3
clone size: -
CDR3 protein: CASSPTSGGGDTQYF

CDR3 length: 11
V gene: TRBV2
J gene: TRBJ1-1
clone size: -
CDR3 protein: CASSEGPKAFF

CDR3 length: 14
V gene: TRBV5-1
J gene: TRBJ1-1
clone size: -
CDR3 protein: CASSLAQGNTEAFF

CDR3 length: 14
V gene: TRBV7-9
J gene: TRBJ2-1
clone size: -
CDR3 protein: CASSPPDRDNEQFF

CDR3 length: 16
V gene: TRBV5-1
J gene: TRBJ1-2
clone size: -
CDR3 protein: CASSLGNSRTSGGYTF

CDR3 length: 17
V gene: TRBV27
J gene: TRBJ2-5
clone size: -
CDR3 protein: CASSPGTSGGPRETQYF

CDR3 length: 18
V gene: TRBV5-1
J gene: TRBJ2-3
clone size: -
CDR3 protein: CASSLALAGTKFTDTQYF

CDR3 length: 12
V gene: TRBV27
J gene: TRBJ2-7
clone size: -
CDR3 protein: CASKGLLGEQYF

CDR3 length: 14
V gene: TRBV5-6
J gene: TRBJ2-7
clone size: -
CDR3 protein: CASSPATGIDEQYF

CDR3 length: 14
V gene: TRBV5-1
J gene: TRBJ2-6
clone size: -
CDR3 protein: CASKGISGANVLTF

CDR3 length: 16
V gene: TRBV7-9
J gene: TRBJ2-7
clone size: -
CDR3 protein: CASSSGQGPSSYEQYF

CDR3 length: 14
V gene: TRBV10-2
J gene: TRBJ2-7
clone size: -
CDR3 protein: CASSPGTGYYEQYF

CDR3 length: 16
V gene: TRBV18
J gene: TRBJ2-1
clone size: -
CDR3 protein: CASSPPRSGGGNEQFF

CDR3 length: 13
V gene: TRBV2
J gene: TRBJ2-2
clone size: -
CDR3 protein: CASRRQNTGELFF

CDR3 length: 13
V gene: TRBV16
J gene: TRBJ1-5
clone size: -
CDR3 protein: CASSPNRDQPQHF

CDR3 length: 18
V gene: TRBV27
J gene: TRBJ2-2
clone size: -
CDR3 protein: CASSLSSGTGGITGELFF

CDR3 length: 15
V gene: TRBV9
J gene: TRBJ1-5
clone size: once
CDR3 protein: CASSVGGQIDQPQHF

CDR3 length: 13
V gene: TRBV30
J gene: TRBJ1-6
clone size: -
CDR3 protein: CAWSIRSRAPLHF

CDR3 length: 13
V gene: TRBV7-2
J gene: TRBJ2-1
clone size: -
CDR3 protein: CATAGGAWNEQFF

CDR3 length: 13
V gene: TRBV7-2
J gene: TRBJ1-1
clone size: -
CDR3 protein: CASSFGQGTEAFF

CDR3 length: 16
V gene: TRBV28
J gene: TRBJ1-3
clone size: -
CDR3 protein: CASSLRTGGWVNTIYF

CDR3 length: 15
V gene: TRBV16
J gene: TRBJ2-7
clone size: -
CDR3 protein: CASSLRGTGYYEQYF

CDR3 length: 14
V gene: TRBV30
J gene: TRBJ2-3
clone size: -
CDR3 protein: CAWSVLGGTDTQYF

CDR3 length: 15
V gene: TRBV16
J gene: TRBJ1-1
clone size: -
CDR3 protein: CASSQQTGFRTEAFF

CDR3 length: 14
V gene: TRBV18
J gene: TRBJ1-4
clone size: -
CDR3 protein: CASSAGGSDEKLFF

CDR3 length: 16
V gene: TRBV2
J gene: TRBJ2-3
clone size: -
CDR3 protein: CASSVKLGGATDTQYF